This TCR beta chain is drawn from a study of blood T cell repertoires in COVID-19. Turning to the study itself: T cells, B-cell-depleted T cells, or PBMCs provided the cDNA or gDNA that served as material.

Authors' analysis steps: Amplification with reference gene primers provided the estimates of nucleated cell counts. Clones were sequenced by immunoSEQ multiplex PCR, and TCRdb holds only the in-frame ones, with some missing. V and J calls and clone size come straight from that table; D and trimming were deduced from the DNA. Altogether about 200,000 clones are present, about 89% being singletons, with the ten largest covering approximately 6.7%. The receptor was isolated from a man aged 35-49 years with acute or convalescent COVID-19. Sample: peripheral blood.

The CDR3 sequence is CAISGDPSGATDTQYF. DNA for the CDR3: TGTGCCATCAGTGGGGATCCTAGCGGGGCCACAGATACGCAGTATTTT. The gene calls are TRBV10-3 and TRBJ2-3; 9 nucleotides line up with TRBD2. The CDR3 consists of 16 residues. Germline V lookup: CDR1 ENHRY, CDR2 SYGVKD. V lost 4 bases to trimming and J lost 2 bases; unmatched junction nucleotides: 7.